The 2 T cell receptor beta chains presented below share a single source sample, sequenced in a study of T cells in Graves' hyperthyroidism and ophthalmopathy. RNA transcripts gave rise to amplified TCR beta CDR3 regions. A first-round RT-PCR of the TCR CDR3 used the HTBI primer set. TCRdb re-called the multiplex PCR reads through MiXCR, storing one row per CDR3 protein. The table includes more than 600,000 distinct CDR3 sequences, roughly 17% detected once. Specimen: blood. These receptors all come from a man between 18 and 35 years old with Graves' hyperthyroidism.

The chain joins TRBV27 to TRBJ2-7; 7 nucleotides match TRBD2. The junction had 9 bases not matched to a gene; V was cut back by 6 bases and J by 7 bases. Looked up from germline, CDR1 is MNHEY and CDR2 is SMNVEV (reference sequence). The CDR3 runs to 13 residues. CDR3 sequence (DNA): TGTGCCAGCAGGCCCCGAGGCGGGGGAGAGCAGTACTTC. As protein: CASRPRGGGEQYF.

The V call is TRBV20-1, the J call TRBJ2-7, with 12 bases lining up with TRBD2. Germline lookup yields CDR1 DFQATT and CDR2 SNEGSKA (reference sequence). CDR3 length equals 14 residues. The ends lost 7 bases at V and 2 bases at J; junction bases unmatched: 6. Here the CDR3 reads CSGLTSGSAYEQYF. The CDR3, as DNA: TGCAGTGGCCTGACTAGCGGGAGTGCCTACGAGCAGTACTTC.